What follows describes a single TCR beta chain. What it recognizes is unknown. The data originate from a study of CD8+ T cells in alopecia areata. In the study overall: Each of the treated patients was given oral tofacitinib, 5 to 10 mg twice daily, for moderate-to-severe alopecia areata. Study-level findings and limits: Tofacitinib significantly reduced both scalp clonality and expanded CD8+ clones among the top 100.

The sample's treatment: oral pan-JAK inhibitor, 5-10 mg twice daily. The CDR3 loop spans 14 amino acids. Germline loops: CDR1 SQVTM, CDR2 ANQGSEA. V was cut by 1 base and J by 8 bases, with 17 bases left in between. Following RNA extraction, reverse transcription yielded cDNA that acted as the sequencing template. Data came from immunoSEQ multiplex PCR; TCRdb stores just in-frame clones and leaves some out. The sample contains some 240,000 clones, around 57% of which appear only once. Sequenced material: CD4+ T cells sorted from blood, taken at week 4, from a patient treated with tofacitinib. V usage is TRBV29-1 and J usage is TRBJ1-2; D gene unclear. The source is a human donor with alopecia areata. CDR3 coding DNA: TGCAGCGTTGAAGTCCGGGCACCAAGTAGGGGCTACACCTTC. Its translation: CSVEVRAPSRGYTF.